One sample yielded the 32 T cell receptor beta chains listed below, sequenced in a study of T cells after yellow fever vaccination. TCRdb reprocessed the 5' RACE reads with MiXCR, giving one entry per CDR3 protein. The sample yields about 350,000 distinct CDR3 sequences, roughly 4% seen once. The sample here was PBMCs, taken 5 days after the yellow fever booster vaccination. Receptors originate from a man aged 18 to 29 who received the YFV17D yellow fever vaccine.

This clonotype was seen a handful of times. The chain has TRBV7-9 and TRBJ2-4; TRBD1 might be the D (6 bases). The germline V gene encodes CDR1 SEHNR and CDR2 FQNEAQ (reference sequence). V lost 5 bases, J lost 1 base, and 15 bases lay in between. This CDR3 contains 16 residues. In DNA form, the CDR3 reads TGTGCCAGCAGCGCGCACAGGGTTAGGGCCAAAAACATTCAGTACTTC. Protein product: CASSAHRVRAKNIQYF. Combining the CDR3 with reference TRBV7-9 and TRBJ2-4 gives the whole variable domain DTGVSQNPRHKITKRGQNVTFRCDPISEHNRLYWYRQTLGQGPEFLTYFQNEAQLEKSRLLSDRFSAERPKGSFSTLEIQRTEQGDSAMYLCASSAHRVRAKNIQYFGAGTRLSVL.

In this sample, this clonotype turned up a few times. V and J are TRBV4-1 and TRBJ2-7; D not certain. The CDR3 loop spans 15 amino acids. The germline V gene encodes CDR1 MGHRA and CDR2 YSYEKL. With 2 bases removed from V and 3 bases from J, the gap between germline ends came to 14 bases. CDR3 sequence: CASSQPREGLYEQYF. The CDR3 nucleotides read TGCGCCAGCAGCCAACCTAGGGAAGGCCTCTACGAGCAGTACTTC.

This clonotype was counted between two and nine times. The gene calls are TRBV5-1 and TRBJ1-4, with D tentatively TRBD1 (6 bases). Germline loops: CDR1 SGHRS, CDR2 YFSETQ. The germline V and J ends were trimmed by 5 bases and 8 bases, with 22 bases remaining between them. There are 16 residues in the CDR3. CDR3 DNA sequence: TGCGCCAGCAGAGACGCCGCAGGGGCTTCGAGAGAAAAACTGTTTTTT. Translating gives CASRDAAGASREKLFF.

This clonotype was detected a few times. The chain is built from TRBV19 and TRBJ1-5, with 8 bases aligning to TRBD1. The CDR3 runs to 15 residues. J gave up 7 bases and V 3 bases, and 8 bases lay outside the gene matches. Looked up from germline, CDR1 is LNHDA and CDR2 is SQIVND (reference sequence). In DNA, the CDR3 is TGTGCCAGTAGTATGGAGGACAGGGTAAGACAGCCCCAGCATTTT. Amino acids: CASSMEDRVRQPQHF.

V gene TRBV4-3 combines with J gene TRBJ1-1, with D maybe TRBD1 (5 bases). Germline CDR1 LGHNA, CDR2 YSLEER. The CDR3 runs to 17 residues. The germline V and J ends were trimmed by 1 base and 0 bases, with 15 bases remaining between them. The CDR3 bases are TGCGCCAGCAGCCAAGGGCTTCTAGGGGATTTGAACACTGAAGCTTTCTTT. It specifies CASSQGLLGDLNTEAFF.

This clonotype was counted a few times. V usage is TRBV5-1 and J usage is TRBJ2-5; 7 positions agree with TRBD1. Looked up from germline, CDR1 is SGHRS and CDR2 is YFSETQ. The CDR3 extends over 14 amino acids. V was clipped by 7 bases and J by 5 bases; unmatched bases: 11. The CDR3: CASGRGRPQETQYF. CDR3 DNA: TGCGCCAGCGGAAGGGGGCGCCCCCAGGAGACCCAGTACTTC.

V and J are TRBV25-1 and TRBJ1-2; 11 bases map to TRBD1. Unmatched junction bases numbered 12, after V lost 5 bases and J lost 4 bases. The V gene's germline CDR1 is MGHDK and CDR2 SYGVNS. This CDR3 comprises 17 residues. This chain's CDR3 is CASSHPGTGGGSYGYTF. CDR3 coding DNA: TGTGCCAGCAGTCATCCCGGGACAGGGGGAGGGAGCTATGGCTACACCTTC.

This clonotype has ten or more counts. This rearrangement joins TRBV11-2 to TRBJ2-5; D may be TRBD1 (6 bases). The CDR3 totals 14 residues. V lost 5 bases, J lost 8 bases, and 18 bases lay in between. In germline, CDR1 is SGHAT, CDR2 FQNNGV. The DNA for the CDR3 is TGTGCCAGCAGCGAAGGAAATACAGGGACCACCCAGTACTTC. Translation: CASSEGNTGTTQYF.

The CDR3 coding sequence is TGTGCCAGCAGCTTAGTAGGGCGGACAGGGGGCAAGAACACTGAAGCTTTCTTT. This encodes CASSLVGRTGGKNTEAFF. This sequence joins TRBV11-2 and TRBJ1-1, with 11 positions matching TRBD1. J was trimmed by 1 base and V by 1 base; bases with no gene match: 8. This CDR3 spans 18 amino acids. CDR1 is SGHAT and CDR2 is FQNNGV in the germline V gene.

Only a few counts were recorded for this clonotype. CDR3 DNA sequence: TGTGCCAGCAGTCGAGCGACGGGACAGGGCTTTAGAGAGACCCAGTACTTC. This gives the protein CASSRATGQGFRETQYF. The V call is TRBV6-1, the J call TRBJ2-5; 9 nucleotides line up with TRBD1. The germline gives CDR1 MNHNS, CDR2 SASEGT. V was pared by 5 bases and J by 4 bases, with 14 bases of the junction left unmatched. This CDR3 contains 17 residues.

The chain recombines TRBV6-5 with TRBJ2-3, with 16 bases that match TRBD2. V was clipped by 5 bases and J by 6 bases; unmatched bases: 5. Germline CDR1 MNHEY, CDR2 SVGAGI. The CDR3 runs to 16 residues. CDR3 coding DNA: TGTGCCAGCAGTAAGGGACTAGCGGGGGGGCCGGATACGCAGTATTTT. It is translated as CASSKGLAGGPDTQYF.

This clonotype showed up many times. V gene TRBV28 combines with J gene TRBJ2-2, with D possibly TRBD2 on 6 matching bases. The V gene's germline CDR1 is MDHEN and CDR2 SYDVKM. The V gene lost 4 bases and the J gene lost 6 bases, with 27 bases spanning the gap. The CDR3 loop spans 19 amino acids. The CDR3 loop reads CASSSGWLGGRNVAGELFF. The CDR3 DNA sequence: TGTGCCAGCAGTTCAGGCTGGCTAGGAGGGAGGAACGTCGCCGGGGAGCTGTTTTTT.

This clonotype was counted between two and nine times. The chain combines TRBV30 with TRBJ2-1, with D unresolved. This CDR3 has 11 amino acids. Germline CDR1 reads GTSNPN; CDR2 reads SVGIG (reference sequence). The V gene lost 2 bases and the J gene lost 9 bases, with 8 bases spanning the gap. CDR3 sequence: CAWSPMGEQFF. DNA for the CDR3: TGTGCCTGGAGTCCGATGGGTGAGCAGTTCTTC. The full variable domain, in which reference TRBV30 and TRBJ2-1 provide the parts outside the CDR3, is SQTIHQWPATLVQPVGSPLSLECTVEGTSNPNLYWYRQAAGRGLQLLFYSVGIGQISSEVPQNLSASRPQDRQFILSSKKLLLSDSGFYLCAWSPMGEQFFGPGTRLTVL.

The chain couples TRBV7-3 to TRBJ2-3; 16 bases are a match to TRBD2. CDR1 and CDR2 (germline): SGHTA, FQGTGA. The trim removed 3 bases at V and 5 bases at J, leaving 17 bases unmatched. The CDR3 has 21 amino acids. This chain's CDR3 is CASSFPSSGTSGGVGVDTQYF. In DNA form, the CDR3 reads TGTGCCAGCAGCTTCCCCTCCTCCGGGACTAGCGGGGGGGTAGGAGTAGATACGCAGTATTTT.

This clonotype has just a few counts. The V call is TRBV6-2 or TRBV6-3, the J call TRBJ1-1, with D unclear. The CDR3 is made up of 13 amino acids. Germline V gene lookup returns CDR1 MNHEY and CDR2 SVGEGT. V was trimmed by 4 bases and J by 5 bases, leaving 11 bases between them. The CDR3 loop reads CASSFTTGTEAFF. As DNA, the CDR3 is TGTGCCAGCAGTTTTACGACGGGGACTGAAGCTTTCTTT.

In this sample, this clonotype turned up many times. This chain connects TRBV28 to TRBJ2-7; 7 nucleotides line up with TRBD2. V gave up 8 bases and J gave up 5 bases; unmatched junction bases: 15. CDR3 length equals 15 residues. The germline V gene encodes CDR1 MDHEN and CDR2 SYDVKM. The CDR3 nucleotides are TGTGCCAGCTCCTCCAGGGAGGGCGCCCGCCACGAGCAGTACGTC. Amino acid sequence: CASSSREGARHEQYV.

The J gene is TRBJ1-5, the V gene TRBV6-2 or TRBV6-3; no firm D call. V lost 6 bases and J 2 bases, leaving 14 bases between the germline ends. The germline V gene encodes CDR1 MNHEY and CDR2 SVGEGT. The CDR3 runs to 15 residues. CDR3 nucleotides: TGTGCCAGCAGCCTCTACGGCGGACGCAATCAGCCCCAGCATTTT. It encodes CASSLYGGRNQPQHF.

This clonotype was picked up a small number of times. This rearrangement joins TRBV7-9 to TRBJ2-3; the match to TRBD2 covers 7 bases. The CDR3 is 15 amino acids. Looked up from germline, CDR1 is SEHNR and CDR2 is FQNEAQ (reference sequence). Losses at the gene ends were 5 bases for V and 0 bases for J; bases not matched to a gene: 5. This CDR3 reads CASSQHGGSTDTQYF. The CDR3 nucleotides read TGTGCCAGCAGCCAGCACGGGGGGAGCACAGATACGCAGTATTTT.

This rearrangement joins TRBV6-5 to TRBJ1-1; TRBD1 agrees at 9 bases. Trimming took 5 bases from V and 0 from J; bases not matched to a gene: 13. The CDR3 runs to 18 residues. Germline CDR1 MNHEY, CDR2 SVGAGI. The CDR3 loop is CASSHRLRDRAMNTEAFF. The CDR3 nucleotides read TGTGCCAGCAGTCACCGGCTCCGGGACAGGGCAATGAACACTGAAGCTTTCTTT.

The J gene is TRBJ2-7, the V gene TRBV20-1; TRBD2 aligns across 7 bases. The length of the CDR3 is 12 residues. The germline gives CDR1 DFQATT, CDR2 SNEGSKA (reference sequence). V was clipped by 3 bases and J by 3 bases; unmatched bases: 2. CDR3 in amino acids: CSARGGNYEQYF. The CDR3 DNA is TGCAGTGCTAGGGGAGGGAACTACGAGCAGTACTTC.

For this clonotype: The junction differs from germline at one of its ends, possibly a read error. This sequence joins TRBV7-9 and TRBJ1-5; a possible D gene is TRBD1 (5 bases). The CDR3 spans 15 residues. Germline CDR1 SEHNR, CDR2 FQNEAQ (reference sequence). The CDR3 coding sequence is TGTGCCAGCAGCTTCGGCAGGGAAAAGCGTCAGCTCCAGCATTTT. Translation: CASSFGREKRQLQHF.

CDR3 DNA: TGTGCCAGCAGTGAACAGGCCGGAGCGGAGACCCAGTACTTC. Amino acids: CASSEQAGAETQYF. The chain employs TRBV6-1 and TRBJ2-5; D is uncertain. CDR3 length equals 14 residues. Germline values: CDR1 MNHNS, CDR2 SASEGT. The V gene lost 2 bases and the J gene lost 5 bases, with 12 bases spanning the gap.

This chain uses TRBV3-1 with TRBJ1-6; D is perhaps TRBD1 (6 bases). Per the germline V gene, CDR1 is LGHDT and CDR2 is YNNKEL (reference sequence). Trimming pared 4 bases from V and 7 bases from J, leaving 8 bases between. CDR3 length equals 13 residues. CDR3 region: CASSPTGNSPLHF. The CDR3 region has the DNA TGTGCCAGCAGCCCTACAGGGAATTCACCCCTCCACTTT.

The genes are TRBV7-9 and TRBJ1-4; no clear D gene. This CDR3 has 17 amino acids. Germline V lookup: CDR1 SEHNR, CDR2 FQNEAQ (reference sequence). V gave up 5 bases and J gave up 5 bases, with 21 bases separating them. This chain's CDR3 is CASSDFLAVAGNEKLFF. The CDR3 bases are TGTGCCAGCAGCGACTTTCTGGCAGTGGCGGGGAATGAAAAACTGTTTTTT. Combining the CDR3 with reference TRBV7-9 and TRBJ1-4 gives the whole variable domain DTGVSQNPRHKITKRGQNVTFRCDPISEHNRLYWYRQTLGQGPEFLTYFQNEAQLEKSRLLSDRFSAERPKGSFSTLEIQRTEQGDSAMYLCASSDFLAVAGNEKLFFGSGTQLSVL.

V is TRBV6-6 and J is TRBJ1-4, with D perhaps TRBD1 (6 bases). Trimming removed 4 bases at V and 6 bases at J, with 15 bases between. Germline CDR1 MNHNY, CDR2 SVGAGI (reference sequence). The CDR3 sequence is 15 residues long. The CDR3 region is CASSFSAGEYEKLFF. CDR3 bases: TGTGCCAGCAGTTTCTCTGCAGGGGAATATGAAAAACTGTTTTTT.

This sequence joins TRBV5-5 and TRBJ1-5; tentative D call: TRBD1 (5 bases). This CDR3 is built from 15 residues. Per germline, CDR1 SGHKS and CDR2 YYEKEE (reference sequence). V was shortened by 1 base and J by 0 bases, with 8 bases between the two germline ends. CDR3 loop: CASSLQQGSNQPQHF. DNA of the CDR3: TGTGCCAGCAGCTTGCAGCAGGGTAGCAATCAGCCCCAGCATTTT.

This chain connects TRBV29-1 to TRBJ1-1; 7 bases are a match to TRBD1. V shed 5 bases, J shed 3 bases, and the junction held 9 bases outside the gene matches. The CDR3 has 14 residues. The germline V gene has CDR1 SQVTM and CDR2 ANQGSEA. CDR3 DNA: TGCAGCGTTCAATTCCGGCAGGGGGACACTGAAGCTTTCTTT. Protein product: CSVQFRQGDTEAFF.

In this sample, this clonotype turned up a few times. The chain couples TRBV6-6 to TRBJ2-5; TRBD1 matches 9 bases. Germline V gives CDR1 MNHNY, CDR2 SVGAGI (reference sequence). V dropped 4 bases and J dropped 5; count of bases not matched to a gene: 8. This CDR3 has 15 amino acids. The CDR3 is CASSSYRGQGETQYF. CDR3 bases: TGTGCCAGCAGTTCTTACAGGGGGCAGGGGGAGACCCAGTACTTC.

This clonotype was found many times. The chain uses TRBV4-1 and TRBJ2-5, with D tentatively TRBD1 (6 bases). The CDR3 covers 13 residues. Per the germline V gene, CDR1 is MGHRA and CDR2 is YSYEKL. The germline V and J ends were trimmed by 4 bases and 4 bases, with 10 bases remaining between them. CDR3 coding DNA: TGCGCCAGCAGCCCCGACAGGTCAGAGACCCAGTACTTC. Protein product: CASSPDRSETQYF.

This sequence joins TRBV29-1 and TRBJ2-1; unclear D gene. The length of the CDR3 is 14 residues. Trimming removed 6 bases from V and 0 bases from J, with 12 bases in between. In germline, CDR1 is SQVTM, CDR2 ANQGSEA. The CDR3 spells CSVATQPSYNEQFF. CDR3 nucleotide sequence: TGCAGCGTCGCGACACAACCCTCCTACAATGAGCAGTTCTTC.

The V call is TRBV5-4, the J call TRBJ2-3; 12 bases fit TRBD2. Unmatched junction bases numbered 7, after V lost 5 bases and J lost 6 bases. This CDR3 has 15 amino acids. The germline CDR1 and CDR2 sequences are SGHNT and YYREEE (reference sequence). Written as DNA, the CDR3 is TGTGCCAGCAGACCTAGCGGGGGGGCAAGTGATACGCAGTATTTT. Translated, it gives CASRPSGGASDTQYF.

The chain couples TRBV27 to TRBJ1-5, with D possibly TRBD1 on 6 matching bases. Germline V lookup: CDR1 MNHEY, CDR2 SMNVEV (reference sequence). Deletions cut 4 bases from V and 1 base from J, with 8 bases between. The CDR3 is 14 amino acids. In DNA, the CDR3 is TGTGCCAGCAGTTGGACAGCAAGCAATCAGCCCCAGCATTTT. This codes for CASSWTASNQPQHF.